This T cell receptor beta chain was found in a study of blood T cell repertoires in COVID-19. Study details: The origin of the acute and convalescent COVID-19 samples was the United States, Italy and Spain. In each case, the material was cDNA or gDNA derived from T cells, B-cell-depleted T cells, or PBMCs.

V was cut by 5 bases and J by 0 bases, with 12 bases left in between. This CDR3 has 15 amino acids. CDR1 LNHDA and CDR2 SQIVND come from the germline V gene (reference sequence). In the source study's methods: The authors estimated nucleated cell counts from reference gene primer amplification. The method was immunoSEQ multiplex PCR; TCRdb's version includes in-frame clones alone and lacks a portion of them. V and J calls and clone size are those listed in that table; D and trimming were worked out from the DNA. The data show about 160,000 clones, approximately 81% seen once. This clonotype was obtained from a man aged 18 to 30 with active or convalescent COVID-19. The V gene is TRBV19, the J gene TRBJ2-3, with unresolved D. The sample comprised peripheral blood. The CDR3 loop reads CASSPTVTSTDTQYF. The CDR3 DNA reads as TGTGCCAGTAGTCCGACTGTCACTAGCACAGATACGCAGTATTTT.